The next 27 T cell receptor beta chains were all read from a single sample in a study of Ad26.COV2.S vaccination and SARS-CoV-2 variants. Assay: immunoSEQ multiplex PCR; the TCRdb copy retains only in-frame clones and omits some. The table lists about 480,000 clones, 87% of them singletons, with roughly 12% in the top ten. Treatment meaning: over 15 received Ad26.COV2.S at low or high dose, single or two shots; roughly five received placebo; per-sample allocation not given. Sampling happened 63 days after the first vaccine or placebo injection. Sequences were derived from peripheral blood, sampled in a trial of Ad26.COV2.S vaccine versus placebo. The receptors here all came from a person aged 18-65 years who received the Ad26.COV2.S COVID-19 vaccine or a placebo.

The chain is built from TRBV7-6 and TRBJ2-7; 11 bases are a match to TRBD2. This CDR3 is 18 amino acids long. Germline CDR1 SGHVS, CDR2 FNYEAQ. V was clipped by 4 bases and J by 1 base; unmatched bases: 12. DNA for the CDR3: TGTGCCAGCAGCTACCGGACGGGTGGGACTAGCGGATCCTACGAGCAGTACTTC. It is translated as CASSYRTGGTSGSYEQYF.

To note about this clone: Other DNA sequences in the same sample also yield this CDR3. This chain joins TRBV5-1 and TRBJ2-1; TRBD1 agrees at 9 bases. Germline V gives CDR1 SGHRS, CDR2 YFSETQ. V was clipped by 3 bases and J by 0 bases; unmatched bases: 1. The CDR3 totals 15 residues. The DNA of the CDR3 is TGCGCCAGCAGCTCGACAGGGGGCTCCTACAATGAGCAGTTCTTC. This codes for CASSSTGGSYNEQFF.

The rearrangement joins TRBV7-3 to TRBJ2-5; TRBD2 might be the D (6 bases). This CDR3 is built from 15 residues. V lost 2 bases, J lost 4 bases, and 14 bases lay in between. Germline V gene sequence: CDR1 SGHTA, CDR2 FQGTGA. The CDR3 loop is CASSLSSGAGETQYF. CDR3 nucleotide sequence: TGTGCCAGCAGCTTATCCTCGGGAGCAGGAGAGACCCAGTACTTC.

The CDR3 DNA follows: TGTGCCTGGAGTGGACAGGGCCAGGTATACGAGCAGTACTTC. Translation: CAWSGQGQVYEQYF. V gene TRBV30 combines with J gene TRBJ2-7; 7 bases align to TRBD1. Germline lookup yields CDR1 GTSNPN and CDR2 SVGIG (reference sequence). The CDR3 is 14 residues long. With V trimmed by 1 base and J by 4 bases, 7 bases remained unmatched.

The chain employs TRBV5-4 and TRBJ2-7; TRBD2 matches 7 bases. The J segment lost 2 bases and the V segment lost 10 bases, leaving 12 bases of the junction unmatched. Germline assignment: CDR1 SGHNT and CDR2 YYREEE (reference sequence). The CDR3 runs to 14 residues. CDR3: CAGAYGGLPYEQYF. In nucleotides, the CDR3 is TGTGCCGGAGCATACGGGGGGTTACCCTACGAGCAGTACTTC.

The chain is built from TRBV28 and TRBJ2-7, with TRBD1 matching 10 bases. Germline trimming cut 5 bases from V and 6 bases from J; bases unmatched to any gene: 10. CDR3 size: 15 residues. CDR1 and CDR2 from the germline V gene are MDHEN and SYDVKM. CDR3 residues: CASSQPGQGMGEQYF. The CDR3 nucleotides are TGTGCCAGCAGTCAACCGGGACAGGGGATGGGCGAGCAGTACTTC.

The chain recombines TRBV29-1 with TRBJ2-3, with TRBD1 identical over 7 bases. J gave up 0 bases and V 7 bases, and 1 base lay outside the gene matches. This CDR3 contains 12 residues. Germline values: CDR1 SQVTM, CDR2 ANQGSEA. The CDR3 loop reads CSATGSTDTQYF. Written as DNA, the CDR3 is TGCAGCGCGACAGGGAGCACAGATACGCAGTATTTT.

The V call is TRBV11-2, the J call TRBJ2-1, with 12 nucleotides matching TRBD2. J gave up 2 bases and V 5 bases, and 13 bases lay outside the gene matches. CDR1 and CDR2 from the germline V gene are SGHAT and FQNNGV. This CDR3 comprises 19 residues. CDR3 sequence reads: CASSNARGASGRAYNEQFF. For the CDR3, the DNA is TGTGCCAGCAGCAACGCCCGCGGGGCTAGCGGGAGGGCCTACAATGAGCAGTTCTTC.

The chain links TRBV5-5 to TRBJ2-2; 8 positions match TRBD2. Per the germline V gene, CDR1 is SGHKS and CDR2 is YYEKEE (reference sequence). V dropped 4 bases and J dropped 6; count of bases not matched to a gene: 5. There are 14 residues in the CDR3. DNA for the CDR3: TGTGCCAGCAGCATCCTCGGGGGGGCCGGGGAGCTGTTTTTT. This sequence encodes CASSILGGAGELFF.

CDR3: CASSYRAGLSQPQHF. CDR3 bases: TGTGCCAGCAGTTATCGGGCGGGTCTCTCTCAGCCCCAGCATTTT. V usage is TRBV6-2 or TRBV6-3 and J usage is TRBJ1-5; no definite D call. The CDR3 runs to 15 residues. CDR1 is MNHEY and CDR2 is SVGEGT in the germline V gene. V was shortened by 3 bases and J by 6 bases, with 15 bases between the two germline ends.

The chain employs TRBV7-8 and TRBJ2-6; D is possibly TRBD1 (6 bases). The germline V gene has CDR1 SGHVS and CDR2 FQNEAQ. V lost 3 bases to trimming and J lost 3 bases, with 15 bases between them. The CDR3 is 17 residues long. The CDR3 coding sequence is TGTGCCAGCAGCTTTCAGGGGAATACTTTTGGGGCCAACGTCCTGACTTTC. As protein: CASSFQGNTFGANVLTF. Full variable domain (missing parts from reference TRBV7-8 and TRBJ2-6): GAGVSQSPRYKVAKRGQDVALRCDPISGHVSLFWYQQALGQGPEFLTYFQNEAQLDKSGLPSDRFFAERPEGSVSTLKIQRTQQEDSAVYLCASSFQGNTFGANVLTFGAGSRLTVL.

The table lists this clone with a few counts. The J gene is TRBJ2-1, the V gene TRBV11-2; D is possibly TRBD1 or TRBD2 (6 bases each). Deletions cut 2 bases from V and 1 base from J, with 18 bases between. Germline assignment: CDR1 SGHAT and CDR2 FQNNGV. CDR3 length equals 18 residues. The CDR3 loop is CASSLWGRGGSSYNEQFF. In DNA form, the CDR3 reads TGTGCCAGCAGCTTATGGGGTCGAGGGGGGTCATCCTACAATGAGCAGTTCTTC.

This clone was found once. In DNA, the CDR3 is TGTGCCAGCAGCCCGACTCCTAGGCGAGAAAACATTCAGTACTTC. Its translation: CASSPTPRRENIQYF. This rearrangement joins TRBV7-2 to TRBJ2-4; D is unresolved. Germline CDR1 is SGHTA and CDR2 is FQGNSA. The V end lost 5 bases, the J end lost 5 bases, and 16 bases lay between the germline ends. The CDR3 runs to 15 residues.

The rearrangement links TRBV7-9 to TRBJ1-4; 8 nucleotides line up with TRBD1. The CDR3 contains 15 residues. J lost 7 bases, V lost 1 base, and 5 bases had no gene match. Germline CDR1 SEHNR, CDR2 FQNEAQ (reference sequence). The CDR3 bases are TGTGCCAGCAGCTTAGATGCAGGGGGCGGTGAAAAACTGTTTTTT. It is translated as CASSLDAGGGEKLFF.

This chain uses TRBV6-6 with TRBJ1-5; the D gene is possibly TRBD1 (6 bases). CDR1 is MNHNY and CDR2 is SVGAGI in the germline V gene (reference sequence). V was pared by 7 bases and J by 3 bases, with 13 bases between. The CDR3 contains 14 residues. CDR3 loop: CASNPDSFNQPQHF. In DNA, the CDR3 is TGTGCCAGCAACCCGGACAGTTTCAATCAGCCCCAGCATTTT.

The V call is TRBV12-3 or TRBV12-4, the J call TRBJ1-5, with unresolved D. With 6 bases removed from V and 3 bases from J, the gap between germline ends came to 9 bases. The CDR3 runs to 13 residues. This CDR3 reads CASRAVNNQPQHF. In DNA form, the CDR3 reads TGTGCCAGCAGAGCAGTAAACAATCAGCCCCAGCATTTT.

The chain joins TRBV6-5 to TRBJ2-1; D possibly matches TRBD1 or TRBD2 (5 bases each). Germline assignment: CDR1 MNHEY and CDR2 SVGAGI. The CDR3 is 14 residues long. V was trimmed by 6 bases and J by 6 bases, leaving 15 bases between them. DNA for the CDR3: TGTGCCAGCAGGACACTAGGGACCGTCAATGAGCAGTTCTTC. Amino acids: CASRTLGTVNEQFF.

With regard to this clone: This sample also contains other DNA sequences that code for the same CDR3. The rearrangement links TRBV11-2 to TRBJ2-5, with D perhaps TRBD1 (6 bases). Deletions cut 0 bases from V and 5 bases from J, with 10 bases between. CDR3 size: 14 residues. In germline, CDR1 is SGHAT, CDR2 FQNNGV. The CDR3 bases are TGTGCCAGCAGCTTAGACAGGGGCCGGGAGACCCAGTACTTC. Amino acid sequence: CASSLDRGRETQYF.

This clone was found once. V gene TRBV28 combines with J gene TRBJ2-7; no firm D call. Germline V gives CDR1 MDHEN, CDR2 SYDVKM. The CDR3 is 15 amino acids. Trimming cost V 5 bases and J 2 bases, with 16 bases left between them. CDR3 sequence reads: CASSLPRSGPYEQYF. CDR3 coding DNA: TGTGCCAGCAGTCTGCCCCGTAGTGGGCCCTACGAGCAGTACTTC.

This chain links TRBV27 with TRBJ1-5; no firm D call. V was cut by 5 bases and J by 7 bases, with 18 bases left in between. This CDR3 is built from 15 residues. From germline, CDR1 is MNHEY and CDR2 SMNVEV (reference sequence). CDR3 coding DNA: TGTGCCAGCAGTCCTGTGCACGGACGAATACAGCCCCAGCATTTT. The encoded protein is CASSPVHGRIQPQHF.

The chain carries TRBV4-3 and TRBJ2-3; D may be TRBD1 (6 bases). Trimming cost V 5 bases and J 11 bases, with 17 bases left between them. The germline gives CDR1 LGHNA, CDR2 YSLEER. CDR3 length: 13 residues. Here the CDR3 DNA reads TGCGCCAGCAGCTCGATGAGGGGGTCGGTGCAGTATTTT. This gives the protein CASSSMRGSVQYF.

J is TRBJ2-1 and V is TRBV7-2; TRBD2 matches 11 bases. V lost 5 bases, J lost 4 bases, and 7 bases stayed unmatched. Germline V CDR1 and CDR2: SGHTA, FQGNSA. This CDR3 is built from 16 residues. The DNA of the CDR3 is TGTGCCAGCAGCCTAGTAGCGGGAGGGCTATACAATGAGCAGTTCTTC. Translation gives CASSLVAGGLYNEQFF.

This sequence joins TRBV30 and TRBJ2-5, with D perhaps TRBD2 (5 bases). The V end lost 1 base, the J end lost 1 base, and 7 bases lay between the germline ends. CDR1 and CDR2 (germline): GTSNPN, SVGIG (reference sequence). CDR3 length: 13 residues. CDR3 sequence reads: CAWSAGIQETQYF. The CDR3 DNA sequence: TGTGCCTGGAGTGCCGGGATCCAAGAGACCCAGTACTTC.

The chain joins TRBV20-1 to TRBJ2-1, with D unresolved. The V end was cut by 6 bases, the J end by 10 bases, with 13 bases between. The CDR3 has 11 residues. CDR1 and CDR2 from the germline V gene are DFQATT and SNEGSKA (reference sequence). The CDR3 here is CSAARAKEQFF. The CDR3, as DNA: TGCAGTGCCGCCCGGGCGAAGGAGCAGTTCTTC.

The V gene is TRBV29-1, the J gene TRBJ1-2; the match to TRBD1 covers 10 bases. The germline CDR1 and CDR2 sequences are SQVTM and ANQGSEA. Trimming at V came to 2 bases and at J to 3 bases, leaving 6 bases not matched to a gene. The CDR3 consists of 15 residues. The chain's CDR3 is CSVEMTGGLDYGYTF. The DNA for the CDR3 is TGCAGCGTTGAAATGACAGGGGGCCTCGACTATGGCTACACCTTC.

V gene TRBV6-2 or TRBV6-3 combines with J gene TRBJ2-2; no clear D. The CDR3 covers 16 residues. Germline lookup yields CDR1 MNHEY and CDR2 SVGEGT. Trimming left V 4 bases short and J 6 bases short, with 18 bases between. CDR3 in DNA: TGTGCCAGCAGTTTCCGAGGTAGCCAAGCCCCCGGGGAGCTGTTTTTT. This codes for CASSFRGSQAPGELFF.

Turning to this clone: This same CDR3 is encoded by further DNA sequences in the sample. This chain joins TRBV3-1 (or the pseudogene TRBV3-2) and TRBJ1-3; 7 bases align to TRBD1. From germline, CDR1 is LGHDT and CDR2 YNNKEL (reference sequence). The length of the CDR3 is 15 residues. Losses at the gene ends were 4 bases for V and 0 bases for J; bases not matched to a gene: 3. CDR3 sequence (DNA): TGTGCCAGCAGCCGAACAGGGGCCTCTGGAAACACCATATATTTT. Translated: CASSRTGASGNTIYF.